This T cell receptor beta chain was documented in a study of OX40 agonist ivuxolimab in advanced cancers. In the study overall: Every 2 weeks, ivuxolimab was infused into the patients intravenously at between 0.01 and 10 mg/kg. The dose-escalation cohort was roughly 84% male, with a mean age of about 60 years, ranging roughly 20 to 90. Study outcomes and limitations: Individuals who were partial responders at 0.1-3.0 mg/kg had clonal expansion that ranked among the lowest. The mean number of expanded clones was higher in CD8+ T cells than in CD4+.

The method was immunoSEQ multiplex PCR; TCRdb's version includes in-frame clones alone and lacks a portion of them. The sample comprises under 90,000 clones, 88% of which are singletons, and roughly 0.89% rests with the top ten. Note on this clone: The antigen is not known.

The source material was CD4+ or CD8+ T cells sorted from blood, sampled in a trial of the OX40 agonist ivuxolimab. The TCR comes from an adult with an advanced solid tumor such as melanoma, head and neck, liver or kidney cancer.

This chain's CDR3 is CASSRLASSTDTQYF. DNA for the CDR3: TGTGCCAGCAGCCGACTAGCGTCTAGCACAGATACGCAGTATTTT. This chain links TRBV5-4 with TRBJ2-3; TRBD2 aligns across 8 bases. V dropped 4 bases and J dropped 0; count of bases not matched to a gene: 4. Germline V CDR1 and CDR2: SGHNT, YYREEE (reference sequence). The CDR3 is 15 residues long.